This TCR beta chain was captured in a study of cytomegalovirus exposure and HLA in healthy donors. The data were produced by immunoSEQ multiplex PCR, yet TCRdb's version contains in-frame clones alone and is incomplete. Counted here are 50,000 to 65,000 clones, over 85% occurring once; the ten biggest clones make up more than 8%. Study results and caveats: Rarity characterized most TCR sequences, yet some public TCRs appeared in many donors. Investigators reported under 200 TCR beta chains as tied to cytomegalovirus. The authors confirmed in vitro that three CMV-associated chains were specific for CMV antigens.

On this clone itself: Its specificity is not known.

It was the approximately 120-subject validation cohort, separate from the approximately 700-subject first cohort, to which the donors belonged. This CDR3 region has 14 residues. Germline CDR1 reads SGHNT; CDR2 reads YYREEE (reference sequence). V was clipped by 2 bases and J by 0 bases, with 9 bases between them. Sequencing was performed on PBMCs. This chain links TRBV5-4 with TRBJ2-7, with a possible D match to TRBD2 (5 bases). This sequence was found in a woman aged 18-35 years in good health and CMV-seropositive. The CDR3 nucleotides are TGTGCCAGCAGCTTAGGGAGCGGCTCCTACGAGCAGTACTTC. It yields the protein CASSLGSGSYEQYF.